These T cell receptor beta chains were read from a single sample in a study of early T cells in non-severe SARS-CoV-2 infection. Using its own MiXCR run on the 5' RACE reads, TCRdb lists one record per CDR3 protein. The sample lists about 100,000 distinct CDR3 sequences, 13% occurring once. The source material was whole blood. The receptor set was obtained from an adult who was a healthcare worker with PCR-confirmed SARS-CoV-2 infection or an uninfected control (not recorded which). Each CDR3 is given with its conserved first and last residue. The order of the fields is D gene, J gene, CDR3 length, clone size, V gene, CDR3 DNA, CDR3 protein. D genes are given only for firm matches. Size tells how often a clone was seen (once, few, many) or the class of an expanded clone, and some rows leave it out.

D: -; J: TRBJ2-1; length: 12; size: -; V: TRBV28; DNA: TGTGCCAGCAGTTTAGCGGCCCCTGGGCAGTTCTTC; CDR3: CASSLAAPGQFF
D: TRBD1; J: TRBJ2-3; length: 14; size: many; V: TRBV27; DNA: TGTGCCACCCGGGACAGGCCACAGACAGATACGCAGTATTTT; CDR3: CATRDRPQTDTQYF
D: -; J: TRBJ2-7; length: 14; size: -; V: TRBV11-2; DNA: TGTGCCAGCAGCGAGCTGCGGGGTAGGAGTGAGCAGTACTTC; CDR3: CASSELRGRSEQYF
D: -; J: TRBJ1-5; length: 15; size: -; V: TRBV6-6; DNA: TGTGCCAGCAGTTACGACGGCAACAGCAATCAGCCCCAGCATTTT; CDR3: CASSYDGNSNQPQHF
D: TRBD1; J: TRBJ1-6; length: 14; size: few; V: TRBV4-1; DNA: TGCGCCAGCAGCCGCGGGGACAGGAATTCACCCCTCCACTTT; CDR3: CASSRGDRNSPLHF
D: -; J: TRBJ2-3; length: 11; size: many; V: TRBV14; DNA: TGTGCCAGCAGCCGGGGGACTCGGACGTATTTT; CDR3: CASSRGTRTYF
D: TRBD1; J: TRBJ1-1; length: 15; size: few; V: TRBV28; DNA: TGTGCCAGCAGTTTATTGGGGACAGAGGTAACTGAAGCTTTCTTT; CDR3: CASSLLGTEVTEAFF
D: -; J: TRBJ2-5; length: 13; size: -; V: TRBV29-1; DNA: TGCAGCGTTGGACACATTCAGGGGGAGACCCAGTACTTC; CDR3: CSVGHIQGETQYF
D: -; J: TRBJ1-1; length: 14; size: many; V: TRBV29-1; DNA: TGCAGCGTAGAGGTCCCCAAGAGGAACACTGAAGCTTTCTTT; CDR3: CSVEVPKRNTEAFF
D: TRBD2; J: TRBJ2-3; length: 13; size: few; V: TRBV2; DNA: TGTGCCAGCAGTGGACTAGCTGCAGATACGCAGTATTTT; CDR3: CASSGLAADTQYF
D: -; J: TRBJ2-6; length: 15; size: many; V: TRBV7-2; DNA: TGTGCCAGCAGCTCCGCGGTTACTGGGGCCAACGTCCTGACTTTC; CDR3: CASSSAVTGANVLTF